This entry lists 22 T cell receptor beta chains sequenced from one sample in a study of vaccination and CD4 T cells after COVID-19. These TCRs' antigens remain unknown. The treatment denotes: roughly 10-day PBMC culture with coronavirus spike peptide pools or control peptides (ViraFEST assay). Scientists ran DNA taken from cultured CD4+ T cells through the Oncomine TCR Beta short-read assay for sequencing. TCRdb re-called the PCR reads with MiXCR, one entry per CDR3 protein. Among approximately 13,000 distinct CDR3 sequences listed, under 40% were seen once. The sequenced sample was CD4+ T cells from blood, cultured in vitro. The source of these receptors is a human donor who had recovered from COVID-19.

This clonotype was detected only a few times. CDR3 in DNA: TGTGCCACCAACGGAGACGTTAATGGAAATGAGCAGTTCTTC. Encoded protein: CATNGDVNGNEQFF. The chain carries TRBV24-1 and TRBJ2-1; no firm D call. Trimming removed 8 bases at V and 7 bases at J, with 17 bases between. The CDR3 spans 14 residues. Germline V gives CDR1 KGHDR, CDR2 SFDVKD.

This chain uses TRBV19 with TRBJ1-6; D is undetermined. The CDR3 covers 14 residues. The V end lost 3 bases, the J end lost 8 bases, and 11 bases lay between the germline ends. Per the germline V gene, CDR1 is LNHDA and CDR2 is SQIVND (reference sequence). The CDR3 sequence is CASSIPDTDSPLHF. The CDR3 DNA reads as TGTGCCAGTAGTATCCCCGACACCGATTCACCCCTCCACTTT.

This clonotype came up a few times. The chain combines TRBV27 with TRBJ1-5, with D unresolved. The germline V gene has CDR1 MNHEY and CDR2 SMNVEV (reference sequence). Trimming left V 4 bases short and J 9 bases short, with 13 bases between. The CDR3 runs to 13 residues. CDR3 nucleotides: TGTGCCAGCAGTTCCATTCCGGGTCGGCCCCAGCATTTT. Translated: CASSSIPGRPQHF.

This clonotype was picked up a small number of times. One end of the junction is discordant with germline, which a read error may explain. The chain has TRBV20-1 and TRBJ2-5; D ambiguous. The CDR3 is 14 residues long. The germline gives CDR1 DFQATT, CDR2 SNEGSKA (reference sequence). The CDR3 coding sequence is TGCAGTGCTCGAGACCAACTCCAACAAGAGACCCAGTACTTC. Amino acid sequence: CSARDQLQQETQYF.

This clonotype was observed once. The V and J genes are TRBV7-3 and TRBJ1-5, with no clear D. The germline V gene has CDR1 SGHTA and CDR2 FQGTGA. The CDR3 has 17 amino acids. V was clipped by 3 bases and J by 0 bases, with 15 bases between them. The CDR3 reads CASSLEPDHYSNQPQHF. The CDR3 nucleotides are TGTGCCAGCAGCTTGGAGCCGGACCATTATAGCAATCAGCCCCAGCATTTT.

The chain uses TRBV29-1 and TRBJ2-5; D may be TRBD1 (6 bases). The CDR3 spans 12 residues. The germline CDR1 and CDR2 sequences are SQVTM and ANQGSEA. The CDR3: CGGQTDGETQYF. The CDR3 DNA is TGCGGCGGACAGACCGATGGAGAGACCCAGTACTTC.

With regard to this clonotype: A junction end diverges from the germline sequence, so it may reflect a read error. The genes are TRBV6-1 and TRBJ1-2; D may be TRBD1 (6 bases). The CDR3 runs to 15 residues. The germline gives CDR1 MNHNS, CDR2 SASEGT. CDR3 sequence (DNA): TGTGCCAGCAGAGAAGGGTCACAGGGAGGGTATGGCTACACCTTC. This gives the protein CASREGSQGGYGYTF.

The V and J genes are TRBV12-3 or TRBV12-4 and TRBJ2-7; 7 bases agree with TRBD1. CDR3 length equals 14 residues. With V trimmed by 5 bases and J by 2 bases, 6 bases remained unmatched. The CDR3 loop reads CASSAYRGPYEQYF. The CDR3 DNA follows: TGTGCCAGCAGTGCATACAGGGGACCCTACGAGCAGTACTTC.

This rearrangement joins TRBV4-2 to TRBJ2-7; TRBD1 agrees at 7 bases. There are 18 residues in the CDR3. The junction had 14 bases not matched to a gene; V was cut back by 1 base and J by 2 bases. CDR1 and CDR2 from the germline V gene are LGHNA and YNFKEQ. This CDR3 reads CASSQGSKYRGFTYEQYF. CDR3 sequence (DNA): TGTGCCAGCAGCCAAGGGTCAAAATACAGGGGCTTCACCTACGAGCAGTACTTC.

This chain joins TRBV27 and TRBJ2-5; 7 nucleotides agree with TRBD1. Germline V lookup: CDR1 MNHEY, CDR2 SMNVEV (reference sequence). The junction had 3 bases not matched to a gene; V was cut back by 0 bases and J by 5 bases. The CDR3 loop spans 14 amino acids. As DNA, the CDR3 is TGTGCCAGCAGTTTATCGGACAGGAGGGAGACCCAGTACTTC. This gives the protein CASSLSDRRETQYF.

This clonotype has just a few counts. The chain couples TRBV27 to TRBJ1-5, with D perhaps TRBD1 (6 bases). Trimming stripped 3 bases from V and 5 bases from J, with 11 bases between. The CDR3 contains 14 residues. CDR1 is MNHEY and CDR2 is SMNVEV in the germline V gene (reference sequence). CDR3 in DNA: TGTGCCAGCAGTTTGGGGGCAGGGTATCAGCCCCAGCATTTT. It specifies CASSLGAGYQPQHF.

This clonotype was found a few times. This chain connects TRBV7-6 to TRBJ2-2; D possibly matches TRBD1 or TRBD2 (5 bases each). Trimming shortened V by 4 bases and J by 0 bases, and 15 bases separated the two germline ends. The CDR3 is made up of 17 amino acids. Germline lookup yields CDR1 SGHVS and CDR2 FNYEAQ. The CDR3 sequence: CASSWDATKTNTGELFF. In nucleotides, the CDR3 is TGTGCCAGCAGCTGGGACGCTACCAAAACGAACACCGGGGAGCTGTTTTTT.

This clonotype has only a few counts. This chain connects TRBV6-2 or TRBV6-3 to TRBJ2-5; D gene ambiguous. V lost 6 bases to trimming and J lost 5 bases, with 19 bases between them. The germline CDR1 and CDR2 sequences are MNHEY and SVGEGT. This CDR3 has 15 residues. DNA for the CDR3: TGTGCCAGCAGATACCTCGGACCCACAAAGGAGACCCAGTACTTC. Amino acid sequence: CASRYLGPTKETQYF.

CDR3 coding DNA: TGTGCCAGCGGGTCCGAGGGCAGGGGACTAGGAGGCTACACCTTC. It is translated as CASGSEGRGLGGYTF. The rearrangement uses TRBV28 and TRBJ1-2, with D perhaps TRBD1 (6 bases). Deletions cut 8 bases from V and 8 bases from J, with 24 bases between. Per germline, CDR1 MDHEN and CDR2 SYDVKM. The CDR3 contains 15 residues.

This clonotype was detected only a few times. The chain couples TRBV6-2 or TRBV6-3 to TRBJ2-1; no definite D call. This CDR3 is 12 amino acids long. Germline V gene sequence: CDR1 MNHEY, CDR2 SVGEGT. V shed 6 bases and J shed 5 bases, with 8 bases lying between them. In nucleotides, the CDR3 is TGTGCCAGCAGCCGAGCCGACAATGAGCAGTTCTTC. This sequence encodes CASSRADNEQFF.

CDR3 in DNA: TGTGCCAGCTCGCCGGGATCTCTATATGGCTACACCTTC. It translates to CASSPGSLYGYTF. The chain joins TRBV18 to TRBJ1-2, with D unclear. Looked up from germline, CDR1 is KGHSH and CDR2 is LQKENI. V was pared by 6 bases and J by 5 bases, with 13 bases between. The length of the CDR3 is 13 residues.

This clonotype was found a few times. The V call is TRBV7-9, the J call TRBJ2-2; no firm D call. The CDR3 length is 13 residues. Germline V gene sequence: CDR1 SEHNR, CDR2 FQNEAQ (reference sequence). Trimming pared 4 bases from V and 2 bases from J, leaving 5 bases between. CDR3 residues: CASSSTNTGELFF. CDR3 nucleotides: TGTGCCAGCAGCTCAACAAACACCGGGGAGCTGTTTTTT.

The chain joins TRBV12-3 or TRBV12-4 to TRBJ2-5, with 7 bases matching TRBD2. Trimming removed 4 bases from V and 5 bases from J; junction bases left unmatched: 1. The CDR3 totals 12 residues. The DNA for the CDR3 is TGTGCCAGCAGTTGGGGGGGGGAGACCCAGTACTTC. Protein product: CASSWGGETQYF.

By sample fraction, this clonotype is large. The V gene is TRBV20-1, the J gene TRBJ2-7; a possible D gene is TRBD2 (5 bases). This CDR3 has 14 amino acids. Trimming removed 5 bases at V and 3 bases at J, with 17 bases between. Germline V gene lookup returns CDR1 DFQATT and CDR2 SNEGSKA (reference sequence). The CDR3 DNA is TGCAGTGCTGTGGGTGGGTTGGGGAGCTACGAGCAGTACTTC. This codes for CSAVGGLGSYEQYF.

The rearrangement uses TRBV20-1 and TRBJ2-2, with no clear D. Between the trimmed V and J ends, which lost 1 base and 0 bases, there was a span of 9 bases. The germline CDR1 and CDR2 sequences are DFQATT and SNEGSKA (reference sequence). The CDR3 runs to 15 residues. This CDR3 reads CSARAGNSNTGELFF. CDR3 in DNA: TGCAGTGCTAGAGCAGGCAACTCGAACACCGGGGAGCTGTTTTTT.

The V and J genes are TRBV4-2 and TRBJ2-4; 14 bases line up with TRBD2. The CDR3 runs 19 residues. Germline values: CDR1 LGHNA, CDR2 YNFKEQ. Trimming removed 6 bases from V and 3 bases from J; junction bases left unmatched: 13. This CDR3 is CASSLPGLAGVGGKNIQYF. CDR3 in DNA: TGTGCCAGCAGTCTACCGGGACTAGCGGGAGTGGGGGGCAAAAACATTCAGTACTTC.

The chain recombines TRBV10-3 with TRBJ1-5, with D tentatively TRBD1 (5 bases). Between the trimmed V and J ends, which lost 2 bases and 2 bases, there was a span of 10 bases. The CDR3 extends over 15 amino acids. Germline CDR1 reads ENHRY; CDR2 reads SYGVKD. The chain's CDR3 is CAISEAGTGNQPQHF. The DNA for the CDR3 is TGTGCCATCAGTGAGGCAGGGACTGGCAATCAGCCCCAGCATTTT.